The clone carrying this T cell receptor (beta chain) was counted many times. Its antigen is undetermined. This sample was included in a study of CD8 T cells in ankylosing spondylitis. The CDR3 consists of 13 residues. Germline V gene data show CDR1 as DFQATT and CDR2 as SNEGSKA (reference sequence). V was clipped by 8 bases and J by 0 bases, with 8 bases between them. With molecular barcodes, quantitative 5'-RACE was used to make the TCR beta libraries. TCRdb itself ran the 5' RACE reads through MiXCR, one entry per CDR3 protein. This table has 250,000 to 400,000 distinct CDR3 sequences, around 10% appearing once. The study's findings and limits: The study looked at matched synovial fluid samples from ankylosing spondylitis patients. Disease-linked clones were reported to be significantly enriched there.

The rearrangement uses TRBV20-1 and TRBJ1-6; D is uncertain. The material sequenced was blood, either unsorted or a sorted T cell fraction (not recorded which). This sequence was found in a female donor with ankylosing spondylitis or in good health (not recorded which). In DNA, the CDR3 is TGCAGTACGAGGAGCTCCTATAATTCACCCCTCCACTTT. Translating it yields CSTRSSYNSPLHF.